This entry lists 15 T cell receptor beta chains sequenced from one sample in a study of control samples from healthy donors and cancer patients. Clones were read by immunoSEQ multiplex PCR, and TCRdb kept only the in-frame ones, dropping some. In the table there are 100,000 to 150,000 clones, about nine tenths of which are singletons. The sequencing sample was made of blood. The receptor source for this set is a man aged 18 to 29 in good health.

Written as DNA, the CDR3 is TGTGCCAGCAGCCCCGCAGGGCTAACCTACGAGCAGTACTTC. Amino acid sequence: CASSPAGLTYEQYF. The chain has TRBV16 and TRBJ2-7, with TRBD1 as a possible D gene (5 bases). Germline lookup yields CDR1 KGHSY and CDR2 FQNENV. With 4 bases removed from V and 2 bases from J, the gap between germline ends came to 12 bases. The CDR3 contains 14 residues.

This rearrangement joins TRBV2 to TRBJ2-7, with D hard to call. The V and J ends lost 6 bases and 3 bases respectively, with 3 bases between them. Germline V gene sequence: CDR1 SNHLY, CDR2 FYNNEI. The CDR3 is 10 residues long. Written as DNA, the CDR3 is TGTGCCAGCAGCAACTACGAGCAGTACTTC. It yields the protein CASSNYEQYF.

This chain connects TRBV3-1 (or the pseudogene TRBV3-2) to TRBJ2-5; the match to TRBD1 covers 7 bases. The trim removed 1 base at V and 9 bases at J, leaving 11 bases unmatched. The germline gives CDR1 LGHDT, CDR2 YNNKEL (reference sequence). The CDR3 covers 15 residues. CDR3 sequence reads: CASSQGTGVGFPQYF. The DNA for the CDR3 is TGTGCCAGCAGCCAAGGAACAGGGGTGGGTTTCCCCCAGTACTTC.

The chain uses TRBV7-9 and TRBJ1-2; no reliable D call. The CDR3 consists of 14 residues. V was trimmed by 5 bases and J by 4 bases, leaving 14 bases between them. Germline lookup yields CDR1 SEHNR and CDR2 FQNEAQ (reference sequence). The CDR3 DNA reads TGTGCCAGCAGCGTACTATTACCCATCTATGGCTACACCTTC. Protein product: CASSVLLPIYGYTF.

The rearrangement links TRBV25-1 to TRBJ1-2; D unresolved. In germline, CDR1 is MGHDK, CDR2 SYGVNS. CDR3 length: 13 residues. The V end was cut by 2 bases, the J end by 4 bases, with 8 bases between. The CDR3 here is CASSERLVYGYTF. Written as DNA, the CDR3 is TGTGCCAGCAGTGAAAGGTTGGTCTATGGCTACACCTTC.

The gene calls are TRBV7-2 and TRBJ2-3; TRBD2 agrees at 7 bases. Germline values: CDR1 SGHTA, CDR2 FQGNSA. V lost 4 bases and J lost 14; bases outside the gene matches: 15. There are 14 residues in the CDR3. The CDR3 here is CASSSTNRRGVGYF. CDR3 DNA sequence: TGTGCCAGCAGCTCCACCAACAGACGGGGGGTAGGGTATTTT.

CDR3 residues: CASSQDDRGYGYTF. The CDR3 DNA reads TGCGCCAGCAGCCAAGATGACAGGGGCTATGGCTACACCTTC. This chain links TRBV4-1 with TRBJ1-2, with TRBD1 identical over 8 bases. V lost 0 bases, J lost 4 bases, and 1 base stayed unmatched. CDR1 MGHRA and CDR2 YSYEKL come from the germline V gene. CDR3 length: 14 residues.

This clone was seen just once. CDR3 region: CASSQVRGSRSYNEQFF. Here the CDR3 DNA reads TGCGCCAGCAGCCAAGTGAGAGGTTCAAGGTCCTACAATGAGCAGTTCTTC. V gene TRBV4-1 combines with J gene TRBJ2-1; unclear D gene. V was pared by 1 base and J by 1 base, with 14 bases between. Germline CDR1 is MGHRA and CDR2 is YSYEKL. The CDR3 is 17 residues long.

V is TRBV7-3 and J is TRBJ2-7, with 11 bases lining up with TRBD2. CDR1 is SGHTA and CDR2 is FQGTGA in the germline V gene. The trim removed 1 base at V and 0 bases at J, leaving 17 bases unmatched. The CDR3 spans 21 residues. This CDR3 reads CASSLICDSGTSGLLSYEQYF. CDR3 nucleotides: TGTGCCAGCAGCTTAATATGCGACTCCGGGACTAGCGGTCTCCTCTCCTACGAGCAGTACTTC.

The chain has TRBV14 and TRBJ2-5, with TRBD2 matching over 8 bases. With 1 base clipped from V and 9 bases from J, the junction kept 4 bases outside the gene matches. CDR3 size: 13 residues. CDR1 and CDR2 from the germline V gene are SGHDN and FVKESK. The CDR3 reads CASSQVRGGPQYF. The CDR3 DNA reads TGTGCCAGCAGCCAAGTACGGGGGGGGCCCCAGTACTTC. The full variable domain, rest sourced from reference TRBV14 and TRBJ2-5, is EAGVTQFPSHSVIEKGQTVTLRCDPISGHDNLYWYRRVMGKEIKFLLHFVKESKQDESGMPNNRFLAERTGGTYSTLKVQPAELEDSGVYFCASSQVRGGPQYFGPGTRLLVL.

The chain carries TRBV9 and TRBJ1-1; D is unclear. Trimming removed 3 bases at V and 6 bases at J, with 21 bases between. The CDR3 runs to 16 residues. Germline-derived CDR1 and CDR2 are SGDLS and YYNGEE. The CDR3 here is CASSAYSTTSVAEAFF. CDR3 bases: TGTGCCAGCAGCGCATACTCAACGACCTCGGTCGCTGAAGCTTTCTTT.

The genes are TRBV5-4 and TRBJ2-7, with 15 bases aligning to TRBD2. CDR3 size: 16 residues. The ends lost 3 bases at V and 6 bases at J; junction bases unmatched: 7. From germline, CDR1 is SGHNT and CDR2 YYREEE (reference sequence). The CDR3 DNA is TGTGCCAGCAGCTCACCGGGACTAGCGGGGGGCGGCGAGCAGTACTTC. It codes for CASSSPGLAGGGEQYF.

The chain employs TRBV11-2 and TRBJ2-2; D may be TRBD2 (6 bases). The CDR3 contains 14 residues. Germline CDR1 and CDR2: SGHAT and FQNNGV. V lost 4 bases, J lost 4 bases, and 10 bases lay in between. Written as DNA, the CDR3 is TGTGCCAGCAGCTGGGGACTCAGCACCGGGGAGCTGTTTTTT. Protein: CASSWGLSTGELFF. Full variable domain (missing parts from reference TRBV11-2 and TRBJ2-2): EAGVAQSPRYKIIEKRQSVAFWCNPISGHATLYWYQQILGQGPKLLIQFQNNGVVDDSQLPKDRFSAERLKGVDSTLKIQPAKLEDSAVYLCASSWGLSTGELFFGEGSRLTVL.

CDR3 region: CASSLDVYPGELFF. CDR3 sequence (DNA): TGTGCCAGCAGCTTGGATGTCTACCCCGGGGAGCTGTTTTTT. This chain links TRBV5-4 with TRBJ2-2; D not resolved. Deletions cut 0 bases from V and 6 bases from J, with 9 bases between. Germline-derived CDR1 and CDR2 are SGHNT and YYREEE (reference sequence). This CDR3 contains 14 residues.

This clone was detected once. The chain uses TRBV11-2 and TRBJ1-3; 10 nucleotides match TRBD1. The CDR3 has 15 residues. Germline loops: CDR1 SGHAT, CDR2 FQNNGV. Germline trimming cut 5 bases from V and 3 bases from J; bases unmatched to any gene: 4. CDR3 sequence reads: CASSPGQGGGNTIYF. The CDR3 coding sequence is TGTGCCAGCAGCCCAGGACAGGGGGGTGGAAACACCATATATTTT.